These 12 T cell receptor beta chains were all obtained from the same sample, sequenced in a study of blood T cells in healthy people across ages. A sample-barcoded 5' primer and a J-beta primer mix were used in a second PCR of roughly 6 to 12 cycles. Using its own MiXCR run on the 5' RACE reads, TCRdb lists one record per CDR3 protein. Of over a million distinct CDR3 sequences in the sample, 35% to 45% are singletons; the top ten hold roughly 7.9%. The sequenced material came from blood. Receptors were obtained from a woman under 30 in good health.

The chain is built from TRBV4-1 and TRBJ1-2; D not certain. The length of the CDR3 is 14 residues. V lost 7 bases, J lost 0 bases, and 12 bases lay in between. CDR1 and CDR2 (germline): MGHRA, YSYEKL. CDR3 nucleotides: TGCGCCAGCACACAGAGGGCAACTAACTATGGCTACACCTTC. Encoded protein: CASTQRATNYGYTF.

In regard to this clonotype: At one end, the junction sequence differs from germline, possibly due to a read error. The chain recombines TRBV27 with TRBJ2-7, with 9 bases identical to TRBD2. This CDR3 spans 17 amino acids. Germline assignment: CDR1 MNHEY and CDR2 SMNVEV (reference sequence). Written as DNA, the CDR3 is TGTGCCAGCAGTGCGGACCTACGGCGGGGGGGCCAGTACGTGCAGTACTTC. Translated: CASSADLRRGGQYVQYF.

J is TRBJ2-3 and V is TRBV9, with TRBD2 matching 8 bases. V dropped 10 bases and J dropped 1; count of bases not matched to a gene: 8. The germline V gene has CDR1 SGDLS and CDR2 YYNGEE. The CDR3 is 14 amino acids. The CDR3 is CAGGSGGRTDTQYF. The CDR3 DNA reads as TGTGCCGGGGGGAGCGGGGGACGCACAGATACGCAGTATTTT.

The chain uses TRBV5-1 and TRBJ2-2; 11 positions agree with TRBD2. Germline-derived CDR1 and CDR2 are SGHRS and YFSETQ. With V trimmed by 4 bases and J by 5 bases, 4 bases remained unmatched. The length of the CDR3 is 15 residues. DNA of the CDR3: TGCGCCAGCAGCCCTAGCGGGGGGAGAACCGGGGAGCTGTTTTTT. Translation gives CASSPSGGRTGELFF.

This chain joins TRBV7-9 and TRBJ1-4, with D hard to call. With 1 base removed from V and 4 bases from J, the gap between germline ends came to 7 bases. The germline gives CDR1 SEHNR, CDR2 FQNEAQ (reference sequence). This CDR3 is built from 14 residues. As DNA, the CDR3 is TGTGCCAGCAGCTTAGGGAACAGTAATGAAAAACTGTTTTTT. Translated, it gives CASSLGNSNEKLFF.

This clonotype was detected a few times. This chain uses TRBV10-3 with TRBJ2-3, with a tentative D call TRBD1 (5 bases). V gave up 4 bases and J gave up 0 bases, with 14 bases separating them. CDR3 length: 16 residues. The germline gives CDR1 ENHRY, CDR2 SYGVKD. The CDR3 is CAISAQQDASTDTQYF. The CDR3 nucleotides are TGTGCCATCAGTGCCCAACAGGACGCTAGCACAGATACGCAGTATTTT.

This clonotype was seen a handful of times. The junction does not match germline at one end; this may be a read error. DNA of the CDR3: TGCAGTCCTAGACAGGCGGACTACGAGCAGTACTTC. Its protein is CSPRQADYEQYF. V usage is TRBV20-1 and J usage is TRBJ2-5, with D possibly matching TRBD1 (6 bases). The J call is doubtful: the DNA matches TRBJ2-7 better. The CDR3 is 12 amino acids. CDR1 and CDR2 (germline): DFQATT, SNEGSKA (reference sequence).

The V and J genes are TRBV7-9 and TRBJ1-1; the D gene is possibly TRBD1 (6 bases). The V end lost 5 bases, the J end lost 1 base, and 17 bases lay between the germline ends. The CDR3 has 16 residues. Germline CDR1 and CDR2: SEHNR and FQNEAQ (reference sequence). CDR3 loop: CASSPPETGPNTEAFF. CDR3 DNA: TGTGCCAGCAGCCCGCCTGAGACAGGCCCGAACACTGAAGCTTTCTTT. Full variable domain (missing parts from reference TRBV7-9 and TRBJ1-1): DTGVSQNPRHKITKRGQNVTFRCDPISEHNRLYWYRQTLGQGPEFLTYFQNEAQLEKSRLLSDRFSAERPKGSFSTLEIQRTEQGDSAMYLCASSPPETGPNTEAFFGQGTRLTVV.

Of note for this clonotype: Sequence at one end of the junction differs from germline and may be a read error. The chain links TRBV20-1 to TRBJ2-5, with 12 positions matching TRBD2. CDR3 length equals 15 residues. Germline CDR1 is DFQATT and CDR2 is SNEGSKA (reference sequence). This CDR3 is CSANLAGGNQETRYF. In DNA, the CDR3 is TGCAGTGCTAACCTAGCGGGGGGGAACCAAGAGACCCGGTACTTC.

This rearrangement joins TRBV27 to TRBJ2-7; no definite D call. Germline V CDR1 and CDR2: MNHEY, SMNVEV (reference sequence). There are 14 residues in the CDR3. The V end lost 0 bases, the J end lost 8 bases, and 14 bases lay between the germline ends. The chain's CDR3 is CASSLSPVQYKQYF. CDR3 nucleotide sequence: TGTGCCAGCAGTTTATCTCCTGTTCAATACAAGCAGTACTTC.

The chain has TRBV4-1 and TRBJ2-1, with 13 bases identical to TRBD2. With 4 bases clipped from V and 10 bases from J, the junction kept 7 bases outside the gene matches. Germline-derived CDR1 and CDR2 are MGHRA and YSYEKL. The CDR3 is 15 residues long. The CDR3 here is CASSPTSGGAWEQFF. The CDR3, as DNA: TGCGCCAGCAGCCCCACTAGCGGGGGGGCCTGGGAGCAGTTCTTC.

This clonotype was picked up a small number of times. V is TRBV4-1 and J is TRBJ1-2; a weak D match, TRBD1 (6 bases). The V gene lost 4 bases and the J gene lost 6 bases, with 18 bases spanning the gap. The CDR3 length is 15 residues. CDR1 is MGHRA, CDR2 YSYEKL, per germline. The CDR3 loop reads CASSPLRGARDGYTF. Here the CDR3 DNA reads TGCGCCAGCAGCCCCCTCCGGGGGGCCCGGGATGGCTACACCTTC.